The clone carrying this T cell receptor beta chain has just one count. Its antigen is unknown. The PCR was carried out with 60 Vbeta primers and 13 Jbeta primers. TCRdb's table, derived via immunoSEQ multiplex PCR, lists solely in-frame clones and lacks some. The sample comprises 100,000 to 150,000 clones, approximately 84% of which are singletons, and 2.5% to 3% rests with the top ten. These data are taken from a study of cytomegalovirus exposure and HLA in healthy donors. Overall study findings and caveats: Altogether, around 160 TCR beta chains were recorded as cytomegalovirus-associated.

The germline CDR1 and CDR2 sequences are MRHNA and SNTAGT. The V and J ends lost 0 bases and 4 bases respectively, with 10 bases between them. The CDR3 length is 15 residues. The source material was PBMCs. The chain carries TRBV6-4 and TRBJ2-1, with a possible D match to TRBD2 (5 bases). The sequence came from a boy aged 2 to 10 in good health and CMV-seronegative. The CDR3 DNA sequence: TGTGCCAGCAGTGACTCGAGCGGTCATTACAATGAGCAGTTCTTC. It translates to CASSDSSGHYNEQFF.